These 20 T cell receptor beta chains were sequenced from one sample in a study of PD-1 blockade in classical Hodgkin lymphoma. Here immunoSEQ multiplex PCR was the method, and the copy in TCRdb shows in-frame clones only, minus some. This repertoire shows tens of thousands of clones, under 95% found once; its top ten account for 9.7%. Every patient relapsed after autologous stem cell transplantation, and brentuximab vedotin exposure varied. This specimen was peripheral blood mononuclear cells (PBMCs), taken at baseline. These TCRs come from a human donor with classical Hodgkin lymphoma.

The J gene is TRBJ2-2, the V gene TRBV5-1; D may match TRBD1 or TRBD2 (7 bases each). CDR3 length: 16 amino acids. Germline V lookup: CDR1 SGHRS, CDR2 YFSETQ. V was cut by 0 bases and J by 7 bases, with 16 bases left in between. The CDR3 nucleotides are TGCGCCAGCAGCTTGGCTTGGGAGGGGGCGGACGGGGAGCTGTTTTTT. Translation: CASSLAWEGADGELFF.

The chain joins TRBV9 to TRBJ2-1; a possible D gene is TRBD1 (5 bases). The ends were cut back, 2 bases at V and 0 bases at J, with 12 bases in the middle. Germline V gene data show CDR1 as SGDLS and CDR2 as YYNGEE. The CDR3 is made up of 16 amino acids. The chain's CDR3 is CASSVPGASSYNEQFF. The CDR3 DNA reads TGTGCCAGCAGCGTCCCTGGGGCGAGCTCCTACAATGAGCAGTTCTTC.

The gene calls are TRBV19 and TRBJ2-7, with TRBD1 matching 7 bases. V was clipped by 4 bases and J by 2 bases; unmatched bases: 5. This CDR3 spans 14 amino acids. The germline CDR1 and CDR2 sequences are LNHDA and SQIVND (reference sequence). CDR3 nucleotide sequence: TGTGCCAGTAGTAGAGGGACAGTCCCCTACGAGCAGTACTTC. Amino acids: CASSRGTVPYEQYF. Full variable domain (missing parts from reference TRBV19 and TRBJ2-7): DGGITQSPKYLFRKEGQNVTLSCEQNLNHDAMYWYRQDPGQGLRLIYYSQIVNDFQKGDIAEGYSVSREKKESFPLTVTSAQKNPTAFYLCASSRGTVPYEQYFGPGTRLTVT.

This clone was seen a few times. This CDR3 reads CASSPTGFSNQPQHF. The CDR3 region has the DNA TGTGCCAGCAGCCCGACAGGATTTAGCAATCAGCCCCAGCATTTT. This chain connects TRBV7-2 to TRBJ1-5, with a possible D match to TRBD1 (6 bases). The CDR3 covers 15 residues. Trimming left V 5 bases short and J 0 bases short, with 11 bases between. Germline lookup yields CDR1 SGHTA and CDR2 FQGNSA.

This chain joins TRBV4-1 and TRBJ1-5; TRBD1 matches at 7 bases. CDR3 size: 15 residues. V lost 1 base, J lost 4 bases, and 4 bases stayed unmatched. The germline gives CDR1 MGHRA, CDR2 YSYEKL. CDR3 DNA sequence: TGCGCCAGCAGCCAAGGACAGGGAGGGAATCAGCCCCAGCATTTT. This translates into CASSQGQGGNQPQHF.

This clone was found once. The chain has TRBV2 and TRBJ1-5; 9 nucleotides align to TRBD1. The CDR3 spans 15 residues. The V and J ends lost 4 bases and 6 bases, in that order; junction bases with no gene match: 7. The V gene's germline CDR1 is SNHLY and CDR2 FYNNEI. CDR3 DNA sequence: TGTGCCAGCAGTGCCGGGACAGGGACTGCTCAGCCCCAGCATTTT. Translation gives CASSAGTGTAQPQHF. Full variable domain (missing parts from reference TRBV2 and TRBJ1-5): EPEVTQTPSHQVTQMGQEVILRCVPISNHLYFYWYRQILGQKVEFLVSFYNNEISEKSEIFDDQFSVERPDGSNFTLKIRSTKLEDSAMYFCASSAGTGTAQPQHFGDGTRLSIL.

The genes are TRBV4-1 and TRBJ2-7, with D possibly matching TRBD1 (6 bases). V lost 4 bases and J lost 0, with 19 bases in between. The CDR3 spans 17 residues. CDR1 and CDR2 (germline): MGHRA, YSYEKL. The CDR3 DNA is TGCGCCAGCAGCCCCATCTTCGGGCAGGGGAGCTCCTACGAGCAGTACTTC. As protein: CASSPIFGQGSSYEQYF.

The gene calls are TRBV19 and TRBJ1-1; D might be TRBD1 (5 bases). This CDR3 spans 13 amino acids. From germline, CDR1 is LNHDA and CDR2 SQIVND (reference sequence). Trimming pared 4 bases from V and 2 bases from J, leaving 8 bases between. The CDR3 region is CASSTQGNTEAFF. Here the CDR3 DNA reads TGTGCCAGTAGTACCCAGGGTAACACTGAAGCTTTCTTT.

The gene calls are TRBV6-5 and TRBJ2-1; D is unclear. The CDR3 consists of 15 residues. CDR1 and CDR2 (germline): MNHEY, SVGAGI. V lost 5 bases and J 0 bases, leaving 11 bases between the germline ends. The CDR3 sequence: CASSPDLSSYNEQFF. DNA of the CDR3: TGTGCCAGCAGTCCCGACCTCAGCTCCTACAATGAGCAGTTCTTC.

J is TRBJ2-5 and V is TRBV5-1; 8 nucleotides align to TRBD1. V lost 3 bases and J lost 5; bases outside the gene matches: 12. Germline V gives CDR1 SGHRS, CDR2 YFSETQ. The CDR3 length is 16 residues. The CDR3 DNA is TGCGCCAGCAGCTCCGCCCGGGACAGGTTTTCGGAGACCCAGTACTTC. Its translation is CASSSARDRFSETQYF.

V and J are TRBV13 and TRBJ1-1, with D perhaps matching TRBD1 (5 bases). CDR1 PRHDT and CDR2 FYEKMQ come from the germline V gene (reference sequence). CDR3 length equals 15 residues. V was trimmed by 0 bases and J by 1 base, leaving 9 bases between them. CDR3 bases: TGTGCCAGCAGCTTAGGGGGGCCTTCGAACACTGAAGCTTTCTTT. Protein product: CASSLGGPSNTEAFF.

V gene TRBV5-1 combines with J gene TRBJ1-3, with 9 bases matching TRBD1. From germline, CDR1 is SGHRS and CDR2 YFSETQ. Losses at the gene ends were 4 bases for V and 7 bases for J; bases not matched to a gene: 6. The CDR3 covers 14 residues. The CDR3 protein is CASSPGQGGNTIYF. DNA for the CDR3: TGCGCCAGCAGCCCGGGACAGGGAGGGAACACCATATATTTT.

This clone was detected once. The chain has TRBV25-1 and TRBJ2-1; D gene uncertain. Trimming removed 0 bases from V and 1 base from J, with 10 bases in between. Germline V gene data show CDR1 as MGHDK and CDR2 as SYGVNS. The CDR3 covers 16 residues. The DNA of the CDR3 is TGTGCCAGCAGTGAATATTGGGTTACGTCCTACAATGAGCAGTTCTTC. It is translated as CASSEYWVTSYNEQFF.

As to this clone: Relative to the germline gene, one junction end is altered; a read error may explain this. The V gene is TRBV6-5, the J gene TRBJ2-7, with a possible D match to TRBD2 (6 bases). The CDR3 contains 14 residues. CDR1 is MNHEY and CDR2 is SVGAGI in the germline V gene. The CDR3 protein is CASSRGRSSYGQYF. The CDR3 region has the DNA TGTGCCAGCAGTCGGGGGAGGAGCTCCTACGGGCAGTACTTC.

The chain is built from TRBV5-1 and TRBJ2-1, with D possibly being TRBD1 (6 bases). Trimming cost V 0 bases and J 7 bases, with 17 bases left between them. Germline CDR1 SGHRS, CDR2 YFSETQ. This CDR3 contains 16 residues. The chain's CDR3 is CASSLEWVSQGNEQFF. The CDR3 DNA reads TGCGCCAGCAGCTTGGAATGGGTTTCGCAGGGGAATGAGCAGTTCTTC.

The chain uses TRBV19 and TRBJ2-6; D is possibly TRBD2 (6 bases). The CDR3 loop spans 15 amino acids. Germline-derived CDR1 and CDR2 are LNHDA and SQIVND (reference sequence). The ends were cut back, 6 bases at V and 3 bases at J, with 12 bases in the middle. The CDR3 bases are TGTGCCAGTAGCCTTAGCGGTATTGGGGCCAACGTCCTGACTTTC. Its translation is CASSLSGIGANVLTF.

The chain links TRBV20-1 to TRBJ2-1; D gene ambiguous. This CDR3 has 11 amino acids. Trimming shortened V by 3 bases and J by 4 bases, and 4 bases separated the two germline ends. The germline CDR1 and CDR2 sequences are DFQATT and SNEGSKA (reference sequence). The CDR3 nucleotides read TGCAGTGCTAGCTATTACAATGAGCAGTTCTTC. This translates into CSASYYNEQFF.

This clone occurred once. The genes are TRBV11-2 and TRBJ2-3, with 11 bases lining up with TRBD1. The CDR3 is 17 residues long. J gave up 3 bases and V 0 bases, and 5 bases lay outside the gene matches. The V gene's germline CDR1 is SGHAT and CDR2 FQNNGV. The CDR3 spells CASSLEPGQGETDTQYF. Here the CDR3 DNA reads TGTGCCAGCAGCTTAGAACCGGGACAGGGGGAGACAGATACGCAGTATTTT.

The chain couples TRBV7-9 to TRBJ1-3, with unresolved D. CDR1 is SEHNR and CDR2 is FQNEAQ in the germline V gene (reference sequence). Trimming took off 6 bases at V and 3 bases at J, with 6 bases between the two ends. The CDR3 contains 12 residues. As DNA, the CDR3 is TGTGCCAGCAGGGGAAGTGGAAACACCATATATTTT. It codes for CASRGSGNTIYF.

This chain uses TRBV27 with TRBJ1-1; the D gene is possibly TRBD1 (5 bases). CDR3 size: 13 residues. Germline lookup yields CDR1 MNHEY and CDR2 SMNVEV (reference sequence). V was shortened by 5 bases and J by 6 bases, with 13 bases between the two germline ends. CDR3 region: CASSVGVFAEAFF. The CDR3 nucleotides read TGTGCCAGCAGTGTAGGGGTTTTTGCTGAAGCTTTCTTT.